Sequencing of this T cell receptor (beta chain) was carried out in a study of human T cells and chemical hapten exposure. Study observations and caveats: Unchanged with DPC sensitization were TCRs above 1 in 1000 frequency.

The germline CDR1 and CDR2 sequences are MNHEY and SVGEGT. The CDR3 is made up of 15 amino acids. V trimming: 7 bases; J trimming: 4 bases; junction bases outside the gene matches: 12. Details on this clonotype: The antigen is undetermined.

TCRdb reanalysed the RACE reads using MiXCR and keeps one entry per CDR3 protein. The table lists 150,000 to 200,000 distinct CDR3 sequences, roughly 15% of them singletons. Documented time point: patch test 1, 2 weeks after DPC sensitization. Treatment: therapeutic diphenylcyclopropenone sensitization with weekly scalp DPC. This specimen consisted of whole blood, obtained in connection with sensitization to the hapten diphenylcyclopropenone (DPC). This receptor was obtained from a woman aged 25 to 45 with alopecia areata. Some clones in this sample may be carry-over from other donors' samples. The J gene is TRBJ2-7, the V gene TRBV6-2 or TRBV6-3; 8 bases agree with TRBD1. The chain's CDR3 is CASIKTGTGLYEQYF. The CDR3 nucleotides read TGTGCCAGCATTAAAACCGGGACAGGCCTTTACGAGCAGTACTTC.